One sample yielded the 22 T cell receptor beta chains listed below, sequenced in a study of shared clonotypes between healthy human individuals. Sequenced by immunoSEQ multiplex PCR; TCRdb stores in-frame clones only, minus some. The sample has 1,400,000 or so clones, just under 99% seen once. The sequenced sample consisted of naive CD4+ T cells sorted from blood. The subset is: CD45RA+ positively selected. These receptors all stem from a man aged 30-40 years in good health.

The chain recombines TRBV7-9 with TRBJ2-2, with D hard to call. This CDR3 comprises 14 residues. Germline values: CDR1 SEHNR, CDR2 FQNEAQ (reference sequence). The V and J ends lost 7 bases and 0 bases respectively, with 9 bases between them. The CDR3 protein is CASIGNANTGELFF. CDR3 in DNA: TGTGCCAGCATAGGAAATGCGAACACCGGGGAGCTGTTTTTT.

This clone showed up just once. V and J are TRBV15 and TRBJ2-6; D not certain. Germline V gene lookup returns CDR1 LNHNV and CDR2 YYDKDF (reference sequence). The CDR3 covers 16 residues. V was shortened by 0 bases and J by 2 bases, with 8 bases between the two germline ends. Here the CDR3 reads CATSRDQTTGANVLTF. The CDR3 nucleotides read TGTGCCACCAGCAGAGATCAGACAACTGGGGCCAACGTCCTGACTTTC.

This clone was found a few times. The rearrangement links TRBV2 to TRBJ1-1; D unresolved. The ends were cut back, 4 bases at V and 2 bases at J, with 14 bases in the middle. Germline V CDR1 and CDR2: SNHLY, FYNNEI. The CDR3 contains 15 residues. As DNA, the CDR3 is TGTGCCAGCAGTGGACCGGTGGCAGCTAACACTGAAGCTTTCTTT. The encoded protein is CASSGPVAANTEAFF.

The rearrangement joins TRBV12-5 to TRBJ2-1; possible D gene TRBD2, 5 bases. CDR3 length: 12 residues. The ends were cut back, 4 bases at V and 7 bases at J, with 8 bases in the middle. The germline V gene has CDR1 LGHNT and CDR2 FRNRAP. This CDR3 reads CASGSLGNEQFF. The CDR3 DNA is TGTGCTAGTGGTTCACTAGGAAATGAGCAGTTCTTC.

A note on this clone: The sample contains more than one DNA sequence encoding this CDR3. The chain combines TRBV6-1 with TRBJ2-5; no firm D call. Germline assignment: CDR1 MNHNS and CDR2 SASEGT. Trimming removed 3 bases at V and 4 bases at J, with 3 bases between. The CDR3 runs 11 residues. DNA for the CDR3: TGTGCCAGCAGTGAGGTAGAGACCCAGTACTTC. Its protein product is CASSEVETQYF.

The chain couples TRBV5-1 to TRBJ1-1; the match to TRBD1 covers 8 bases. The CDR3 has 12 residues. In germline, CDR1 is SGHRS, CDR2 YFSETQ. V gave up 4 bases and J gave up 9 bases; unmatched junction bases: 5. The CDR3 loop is CASSLGQGKAFF. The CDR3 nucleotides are TGCGCCAGCAGCCTCGGACAGGGTAAAGCTTTCTTT.

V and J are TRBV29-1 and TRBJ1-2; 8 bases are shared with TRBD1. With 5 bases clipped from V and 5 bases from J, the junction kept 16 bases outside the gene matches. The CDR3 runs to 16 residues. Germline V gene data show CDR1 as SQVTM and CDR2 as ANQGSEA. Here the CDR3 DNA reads TGCAGCGTTTACCCAAGCCAGGGGGCGGGTGCATATGGCTACACCTTC. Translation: CSVYPSQGAGAYGYTF.

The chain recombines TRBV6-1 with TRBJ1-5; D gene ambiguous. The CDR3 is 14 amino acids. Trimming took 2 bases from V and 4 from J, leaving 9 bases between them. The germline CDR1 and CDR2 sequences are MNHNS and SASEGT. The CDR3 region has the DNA TGTGCCAGCAGTGAATATGCAGGAAATCAGCCCCAGCATTTT. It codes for CASSEYAGNQPQHF.

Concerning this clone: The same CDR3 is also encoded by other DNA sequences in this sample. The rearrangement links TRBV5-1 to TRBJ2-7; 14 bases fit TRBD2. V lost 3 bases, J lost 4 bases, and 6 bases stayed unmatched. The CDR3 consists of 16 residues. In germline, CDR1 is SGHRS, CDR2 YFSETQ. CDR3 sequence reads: CASSSGTSGRSYEQYF. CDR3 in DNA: TGCGCCAGCAGCTCCGGGACTAGCGGGAGATCGTACGAGCAGTACTTC.

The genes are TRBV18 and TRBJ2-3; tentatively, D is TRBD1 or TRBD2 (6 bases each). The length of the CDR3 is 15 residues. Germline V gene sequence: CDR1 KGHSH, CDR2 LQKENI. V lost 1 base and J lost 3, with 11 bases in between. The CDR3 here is CASSPLGGWTDTQYF. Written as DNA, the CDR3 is TGTGCCAGCTCACCACTCGGGGGCTGGACAGATACGCAGTATTTT. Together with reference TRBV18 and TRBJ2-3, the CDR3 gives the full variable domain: NAGVMQNPRHLVRRRGQEARLRCSPMKGHSHVYWYRQLPEEGLKFMVYLQKENIIDESGMPKERFSAEFPKEGPSILRIQQVVRGDSAAYFCASSPLGGWTDTQYFGPGTRLTVL.

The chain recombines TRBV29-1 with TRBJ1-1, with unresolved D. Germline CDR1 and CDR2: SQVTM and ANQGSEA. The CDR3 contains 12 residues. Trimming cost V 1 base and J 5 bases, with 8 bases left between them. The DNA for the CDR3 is TGCAGCGTTGAAGTAGGGCGTACTGAAGCTTTCTTT. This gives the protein CSVEVGRTEAFF.

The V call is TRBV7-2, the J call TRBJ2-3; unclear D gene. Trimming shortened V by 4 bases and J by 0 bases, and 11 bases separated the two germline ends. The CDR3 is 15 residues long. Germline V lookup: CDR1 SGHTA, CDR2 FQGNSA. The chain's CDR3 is CASSSDVTSTDTQYF. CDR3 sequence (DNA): TGTGCCAGCAGCTCCGACGTCACTAGCACAGATACGCAGTATTTT.

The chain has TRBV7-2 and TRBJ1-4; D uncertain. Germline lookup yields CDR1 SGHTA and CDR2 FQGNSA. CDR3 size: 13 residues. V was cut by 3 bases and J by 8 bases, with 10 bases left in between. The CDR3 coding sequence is TGTGCCAGCAGCTTGATCGCAGGAGAAAAACTGTTTTTT. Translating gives CASSLIAGEKLFF.

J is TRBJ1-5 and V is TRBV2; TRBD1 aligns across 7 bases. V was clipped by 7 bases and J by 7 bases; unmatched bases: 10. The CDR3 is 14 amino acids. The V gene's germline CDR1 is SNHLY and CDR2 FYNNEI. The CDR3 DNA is TGTGCCAGCATGGGAGGGGGCGTTCCCCAGCCCCAGCATTTT. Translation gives CASMGGGVPQPQHF. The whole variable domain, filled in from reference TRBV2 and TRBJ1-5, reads EPEVTQTPSHQVTQMGQEVILRCVPISNHLYFYWYRQILGQKVEFLVSFYNNEISEKSEIFDDQFSVERPDGSNFTLKIRSTKLEDSAMYFCASMGGGVPQPQHFGDGTRLSIL.

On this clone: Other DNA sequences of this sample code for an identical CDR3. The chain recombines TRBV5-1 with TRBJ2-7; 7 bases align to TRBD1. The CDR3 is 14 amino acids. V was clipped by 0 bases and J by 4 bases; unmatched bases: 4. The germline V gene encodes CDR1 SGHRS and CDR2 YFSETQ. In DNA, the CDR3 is TGCGCCAGCAGCTTGGCAGGGGGACCTTACGAGCAGTACTTC. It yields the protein CASSLAGGPYEQYF.

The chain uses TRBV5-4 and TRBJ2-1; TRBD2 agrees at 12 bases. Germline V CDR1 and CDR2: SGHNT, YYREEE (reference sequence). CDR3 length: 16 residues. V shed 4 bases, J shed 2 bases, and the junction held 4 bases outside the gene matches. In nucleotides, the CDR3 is TGTGCCAGCAGCCCCCGACTAGCGGGAGCCTACAATGAGCAGTTCTTC. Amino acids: CASSPRLAGAYNEQFF.

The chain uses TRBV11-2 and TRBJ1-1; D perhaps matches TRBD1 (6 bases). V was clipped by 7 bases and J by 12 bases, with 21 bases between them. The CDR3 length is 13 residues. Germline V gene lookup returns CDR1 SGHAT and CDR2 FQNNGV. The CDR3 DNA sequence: TGTGCCAGCAACCAGGTGGGGGGCGCTTCTTCTTTCTTT. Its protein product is CASNQVGGASSFF. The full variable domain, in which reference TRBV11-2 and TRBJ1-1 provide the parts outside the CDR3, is EAGVAQSPRYKIIEKRQSVAFWCNPISGHATLYWYQQILGQGPKLLIQFQNNGVVDDSQLPKDRFSAERLKGVDSTLKIQPAKLEDSAVYLCASNQVGGASSFFGQGTRLTVV.

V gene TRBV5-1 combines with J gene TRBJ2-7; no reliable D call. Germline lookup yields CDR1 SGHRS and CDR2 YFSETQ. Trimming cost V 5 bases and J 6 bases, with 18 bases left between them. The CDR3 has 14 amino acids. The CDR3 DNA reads TGCGCCAGCAGAAGGGAATCAAGTCCCTCCGAGCAGTACTTC. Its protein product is CASRRESSPSEQYF.

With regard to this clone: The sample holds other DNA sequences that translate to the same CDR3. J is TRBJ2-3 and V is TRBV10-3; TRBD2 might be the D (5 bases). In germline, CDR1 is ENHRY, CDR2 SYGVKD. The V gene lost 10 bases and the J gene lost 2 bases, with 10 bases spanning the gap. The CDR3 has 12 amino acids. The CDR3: CATSGSTDTQYF. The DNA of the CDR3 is TGTGCCACCTCGGGGTCCACAGATACGCAGTATTTT.

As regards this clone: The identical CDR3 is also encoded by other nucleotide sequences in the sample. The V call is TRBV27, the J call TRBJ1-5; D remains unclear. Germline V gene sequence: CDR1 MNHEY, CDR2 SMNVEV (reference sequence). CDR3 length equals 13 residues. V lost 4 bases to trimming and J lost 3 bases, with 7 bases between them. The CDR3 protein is CASSWTINQPQHF. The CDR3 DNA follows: TGTGCCAGCAGTTGGACCATCAATCAGCCCCAGCATTTT.

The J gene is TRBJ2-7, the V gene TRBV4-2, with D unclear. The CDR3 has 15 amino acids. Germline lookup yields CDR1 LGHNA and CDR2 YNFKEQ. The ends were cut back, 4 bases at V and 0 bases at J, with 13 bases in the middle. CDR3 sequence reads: CASSRSEVLSYEQYF. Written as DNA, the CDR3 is TGTGCCAGCAGCCGGTCCGAAGTGCTCTCCTACGAGCAGTACTTC.

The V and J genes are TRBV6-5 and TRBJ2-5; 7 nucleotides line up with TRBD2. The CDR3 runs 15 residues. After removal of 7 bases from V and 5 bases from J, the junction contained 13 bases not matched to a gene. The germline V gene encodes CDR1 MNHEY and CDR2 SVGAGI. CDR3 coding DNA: TGTGCCAGCACCTACTCACTGACCGGGGGGGAGACCCAGTACTTC. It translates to CASTYSLTGGETQYF.